This T cell receptor beta chain was captured in a study of T cell responses to AZD1222 COVID-19 vaccine. Overall study: Second-dose intervals of approximately 4 or approximately 12 weeks were pooled.

TCRdb's table, derived via immunoSEQ multiplex PCR, lists solely in-frame clones and lacks some. The data hold around 91,000 clones, with about 88% observed a single time. V dropped 4 bases and J dropped 1; count of bases not matched to a gene: 7. This CDR3 contains 16 residues. Looked up from germline, CDR1 is LGHNA and CDR2 is YNFKEQ. General study points: All repertoire sampling was performed exclusively after the peak T cell response. Donors were chiefly white British, with a greater number of females, and clonal diversity was perhaps underestimated.

Points on this clone: Its antigen is unidentified.

The TCR originated in an adult in good health. Here the sequenced sample was peripheral blood, taken on day 0 of AZD1222 vaccination. The chain couples TRBV4-2 to TRBJ2-3; 8 bases are a match to TRBD1. The CDR3 loop reads CASSRAQGQGTDTQYF. The CDR3 DNA reads as TGTGCCAGCAGCCGGGCCCAGGGACAGGGCACAGATACGCAGTATTTT.